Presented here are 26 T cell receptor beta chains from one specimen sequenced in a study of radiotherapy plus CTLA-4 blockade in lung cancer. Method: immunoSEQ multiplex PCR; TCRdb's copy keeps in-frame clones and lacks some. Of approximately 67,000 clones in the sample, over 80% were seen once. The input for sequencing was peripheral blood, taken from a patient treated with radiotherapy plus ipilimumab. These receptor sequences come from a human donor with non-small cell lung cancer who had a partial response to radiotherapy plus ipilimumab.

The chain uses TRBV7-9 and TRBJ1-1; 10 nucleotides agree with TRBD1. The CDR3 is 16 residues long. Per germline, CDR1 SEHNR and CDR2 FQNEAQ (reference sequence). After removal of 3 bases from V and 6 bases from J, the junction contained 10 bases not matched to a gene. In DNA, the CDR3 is TGTGCCAGCAGCTTCATCCCGGGACAGGGGATTTCTGAAGCTTTCTTT. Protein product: CASSFIPGQGISEAFF.

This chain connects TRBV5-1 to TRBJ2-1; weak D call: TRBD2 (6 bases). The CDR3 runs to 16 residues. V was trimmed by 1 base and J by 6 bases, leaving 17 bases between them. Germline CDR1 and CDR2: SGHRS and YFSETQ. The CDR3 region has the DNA TGCGCCAGCAGCTTGTCAGTGGGGGGTACGGTCAATGAGCAGTTCTTC. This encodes CASSLSVGGTVNEQFF. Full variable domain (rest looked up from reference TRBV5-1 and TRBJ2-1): KAGVTQTPRYLIKTRGQQVTLSCSPISGHRSVSWYQQTPGQGLQFLFEYFSETQRNKGNFPGRFSGRQFSNSRSEMNVSTLELGDSALYLCASSLSVGGTVNEQFFGPGTRLTVL.

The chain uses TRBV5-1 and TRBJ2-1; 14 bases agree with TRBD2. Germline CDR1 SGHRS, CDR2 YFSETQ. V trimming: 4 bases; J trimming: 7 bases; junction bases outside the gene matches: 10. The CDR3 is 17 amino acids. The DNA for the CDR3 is TGCGCCAGCAGCCCGCCTGGGGGGACTAGCGGGAGTAATGAGCAGTTCTTC. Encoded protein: CASSPPGGTSGSNEQFF.

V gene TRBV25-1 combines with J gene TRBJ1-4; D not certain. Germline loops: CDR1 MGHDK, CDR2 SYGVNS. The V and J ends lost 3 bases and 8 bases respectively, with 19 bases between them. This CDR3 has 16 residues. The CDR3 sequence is CASSDHSRTWEEKLFF. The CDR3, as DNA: TGTGCCAGCAGTGACCATTCCCGGACCTGGGAGGAAAAACTGTTTTTT. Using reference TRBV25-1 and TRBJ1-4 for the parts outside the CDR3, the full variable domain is EADIYQTPRYLVIGTGKKITLECSQTMGHDKMYWYQQDPGMELHLIHYSYGVNSTEKGDLSSESTVSRIRTEHFPLTLESARPSHTSQYLCASSDHSRTWEEKLFFGSGTQLSVL.

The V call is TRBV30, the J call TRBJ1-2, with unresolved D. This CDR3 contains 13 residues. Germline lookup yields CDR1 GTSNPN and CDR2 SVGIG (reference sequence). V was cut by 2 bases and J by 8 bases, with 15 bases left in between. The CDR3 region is CAWSPSEVTGYTF. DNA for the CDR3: TGTGCCTGGAGTCCCTCGGAGGTTACCGGCTACACCTTC.

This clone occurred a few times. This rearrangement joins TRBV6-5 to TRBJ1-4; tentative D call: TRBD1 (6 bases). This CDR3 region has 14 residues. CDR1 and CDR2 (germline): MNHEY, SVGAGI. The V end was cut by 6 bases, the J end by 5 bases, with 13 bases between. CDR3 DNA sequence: TGTGCCAGCAGAGGGGGAGGGTTAAATGAAAAACTGTTTTTT. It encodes CASRGGGLNEKLFF.

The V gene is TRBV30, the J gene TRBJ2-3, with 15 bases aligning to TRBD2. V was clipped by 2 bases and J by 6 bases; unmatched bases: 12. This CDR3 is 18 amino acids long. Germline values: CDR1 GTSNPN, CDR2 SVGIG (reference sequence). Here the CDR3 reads CAWSRRTSGRAFADTQYF. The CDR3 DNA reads TGTGCCTGGAGTAGGAGGACTAGCGGGAGGGCCTTCGCGGATACGCAGTATTTT.

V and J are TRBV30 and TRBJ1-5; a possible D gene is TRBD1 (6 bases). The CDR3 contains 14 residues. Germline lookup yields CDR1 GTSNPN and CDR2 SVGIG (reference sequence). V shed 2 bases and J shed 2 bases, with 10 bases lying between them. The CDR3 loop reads CAWSSGGGNQPQHF. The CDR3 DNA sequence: TGTGCCTGGAGTTCTGGGGGCGGCAATCAGCCCCAGCATTTT.

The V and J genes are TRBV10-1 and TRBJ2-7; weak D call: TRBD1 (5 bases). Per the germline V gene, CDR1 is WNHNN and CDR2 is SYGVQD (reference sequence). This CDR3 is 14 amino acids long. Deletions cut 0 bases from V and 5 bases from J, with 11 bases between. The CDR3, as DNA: TGCGCCAGCAGTGAGTCAGAAGGGGCCAACGAGCAGTACTTC. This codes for CASSESEGANEQYF.

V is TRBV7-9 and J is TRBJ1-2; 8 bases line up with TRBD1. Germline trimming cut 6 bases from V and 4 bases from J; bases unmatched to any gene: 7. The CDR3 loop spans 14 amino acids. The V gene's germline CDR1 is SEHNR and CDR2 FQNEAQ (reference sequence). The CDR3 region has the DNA TGTGCCAGCAGGTCAGGGGGCAGGGGCTATGGCTACACCTTC. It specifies CASRSGGRGYGYTF.

CDR3: CASRLLTGVDYGYTF. The CDR3 DNA reads TGCGCCAGCAGATTATTGACAGGGGTTGACTATGGCTACACCTTC. V usage is TRBV5-1 and J usage is TRBJ1-2; TRBD1 matches at 8 bases. The CDR3 consists of 15 residues. V lost 5 bases to trimming and J lost 3 bases; unmatched junction nucleotides: 9. The V gene's germline CDR1 is SGHRS and CDR2 YFSETQ.

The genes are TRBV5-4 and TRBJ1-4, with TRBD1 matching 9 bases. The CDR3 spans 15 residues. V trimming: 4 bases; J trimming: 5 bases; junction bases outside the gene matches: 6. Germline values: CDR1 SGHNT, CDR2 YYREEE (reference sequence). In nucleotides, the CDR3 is TGTGCCAGCAGCCCCGGGACAGGGTTCAATGAAAAACTGTTTTTT. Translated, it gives CASSPGTGFNEKLFF.

Here the CDR3 reads CASRSRLADISEQYF. The CDR3 region has the DNA TGTGCCAGCCGGTCAAGGCTAGCTGATATCTCCGAGCAGTACTTC. The genes are TRBV6-5 and TRBJ2-7; perhaps TRBD2 as D (5 bases). Trimming pared 8 bases from V and 6 bases from J, leaving 23 bases between. There are 15 residues in the CDR3. CDR1 and CDR2 from the germline V gene are MNHEY and SVGAGI.

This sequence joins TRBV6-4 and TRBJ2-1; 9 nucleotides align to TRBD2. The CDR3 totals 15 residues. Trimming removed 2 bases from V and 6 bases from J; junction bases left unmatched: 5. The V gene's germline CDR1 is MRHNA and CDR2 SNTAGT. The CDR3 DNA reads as TGTGCCAGCAGTGACGGTTTAGCGGGAGTCAATGAGCAGTTCTTC. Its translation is CASSDGLAGVNEQFF.

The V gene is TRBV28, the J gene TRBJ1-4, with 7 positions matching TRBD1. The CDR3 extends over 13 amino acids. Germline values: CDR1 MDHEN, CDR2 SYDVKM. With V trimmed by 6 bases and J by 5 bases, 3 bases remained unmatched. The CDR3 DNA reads TGTGCCAGCAGGACAGGGACAAATGAAAAACTGTTTTTT. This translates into CASRTGTNEKLFF.

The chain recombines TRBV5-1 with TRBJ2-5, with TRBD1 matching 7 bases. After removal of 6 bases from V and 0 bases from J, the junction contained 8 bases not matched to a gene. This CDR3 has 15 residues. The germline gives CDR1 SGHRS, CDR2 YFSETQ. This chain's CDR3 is CASTLGQTYQETQYF. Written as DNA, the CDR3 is TGCGCCAGCACCCTGGGACAGACGTACCAAGAGACCCAGTACTTC.

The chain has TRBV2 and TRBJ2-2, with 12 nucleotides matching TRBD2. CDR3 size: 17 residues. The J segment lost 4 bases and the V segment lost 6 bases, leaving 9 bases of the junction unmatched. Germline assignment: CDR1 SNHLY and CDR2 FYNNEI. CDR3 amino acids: CASRRLAGGRGTGELFF. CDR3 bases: TGTGCCAGCAGGAGGCTAGCGGGAGGGCGCGGCACCGGGGAGCTGTTTTTT. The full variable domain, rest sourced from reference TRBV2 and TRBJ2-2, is EPEVTQTPSHQVTQMGQEVILRCVPISNHLYFYWYRQILGQKVEFLVSFYNNEISEKSEIFDDQFSVERPDGSNFTLKIRSTKLEDSAMYFCASRRLAGGRGTGELFFGEGSRLTVL.

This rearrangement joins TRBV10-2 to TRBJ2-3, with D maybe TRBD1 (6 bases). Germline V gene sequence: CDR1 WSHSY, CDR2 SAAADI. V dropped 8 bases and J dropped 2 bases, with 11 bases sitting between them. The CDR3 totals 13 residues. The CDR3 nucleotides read TGCGCCAGCGGACAGATTTCCACAGATACGCAGTATTTT. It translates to CASGQISTDTQYF.

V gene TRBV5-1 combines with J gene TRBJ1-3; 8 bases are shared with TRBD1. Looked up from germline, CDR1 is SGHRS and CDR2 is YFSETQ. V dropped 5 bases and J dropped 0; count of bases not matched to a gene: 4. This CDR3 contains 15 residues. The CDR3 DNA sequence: TGCGCCAGCAGGACAGGGGACGTCTCTGGAAACACCATATATTTT. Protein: CASRTGDVSGNTIYF.

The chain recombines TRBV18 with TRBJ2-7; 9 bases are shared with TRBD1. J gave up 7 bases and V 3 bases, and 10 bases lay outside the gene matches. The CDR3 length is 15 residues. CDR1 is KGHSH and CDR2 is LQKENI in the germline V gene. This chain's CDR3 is CASSPLAQGAREQYF. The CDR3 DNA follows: TGTGCCAGCTCACCCCTGGCACAGGGGGCGAGGGAGCAGTACTTC.

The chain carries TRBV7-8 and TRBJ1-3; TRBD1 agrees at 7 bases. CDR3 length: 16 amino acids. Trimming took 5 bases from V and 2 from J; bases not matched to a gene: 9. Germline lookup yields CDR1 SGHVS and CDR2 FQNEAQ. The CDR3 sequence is CASSRITGVAGNTIYF. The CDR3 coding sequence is TGTGCCAGCAGCCGCATCACAGGGGTAGCTGGAAACACCATATATTTT.

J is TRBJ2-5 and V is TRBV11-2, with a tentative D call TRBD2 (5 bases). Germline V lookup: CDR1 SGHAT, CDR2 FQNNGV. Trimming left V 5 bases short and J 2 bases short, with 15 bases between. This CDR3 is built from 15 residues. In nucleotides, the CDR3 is TGTGCCAGCAGCCCAACCTTCGGAGGACAAGAGACCCAGTACTTC. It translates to CASSPTFGGQETQYF.

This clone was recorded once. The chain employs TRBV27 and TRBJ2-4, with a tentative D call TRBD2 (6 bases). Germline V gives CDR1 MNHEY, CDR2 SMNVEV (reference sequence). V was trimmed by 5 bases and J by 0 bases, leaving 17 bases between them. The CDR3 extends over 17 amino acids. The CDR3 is CASSKDWAGLAKNIQYF. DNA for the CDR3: TGTGCCAGCAGTAAGGATTGGGCGGGACTAGCCAAAAACATTCAGTACTTC.

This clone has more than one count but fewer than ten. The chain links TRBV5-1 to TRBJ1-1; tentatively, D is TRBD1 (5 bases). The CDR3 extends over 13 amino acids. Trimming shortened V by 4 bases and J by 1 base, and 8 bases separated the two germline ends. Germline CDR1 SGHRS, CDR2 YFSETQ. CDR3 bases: TGCGCCAGCAGCACGACAGAGAACACTGAAGCTTTCTTT. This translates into CASSTTENTEAFF.

CDR3 bases: TGTGCCACCAGCATCAGCAGGACAGAAAATGAAAAACTGTTTTTT. The encoded protein is CATSISRTENEKLFF. The chain joins TRBV15 to TRBJ1-4; maybe TRBD1 (6 bases). The CDR3 contains 15 residues. CDR1 LNHNV and CDR2 YYDKDF come from the germline V gene (reference sequence). Trimming cost V 4 bases and J 5 bases, with 14 bases left between them.

The CDR3 loop reads CASSLPAGGETQYF. The CDR3 region has the DNA TGCGCCAGCAGCTTGCCAGCGGGAGGAGAGACCCAGTACTTC. V is TRBV5-1 and J is TRBJ2-5, with TRBD2 identical over 9 bases. There are 14 residues in the CDR3. The germline V gene encodes CDR1 SGHRS and CDR2 YFSETQ. J was trimmed by 4 bases and V by 1 base; bases with no gene match: 2.